These T cell receptor beta chains were read from a single sample in a study of lymphopenia after photon versus proton radiotherapy. Libraries were prepared by immunoSEQ multiplex PCR; TCRdb keeps only in-frame clonotypes and omits some of them. This table holds roughly 58,000 clones, roughly 90% found once. The sequencing used peripheral blood, collected from a patient treated with proton-based radiotherapy. These receptors originate from a man older than 75 with esophageal cancer. Both conserved end residues are part of each CDR3. The D gene is left open where the match is weak. Some rows have no size entry. The others give once, few or many, or a class for an expanded clone.

j_call	clone_size	v_call	d_call	cdr3_aa	cdr3_nt
TRBJ2-3	.	TRBV7-6	.	CASSLPQDTQYF	TGTGCCAGCAGCTTGCCTCAAGATACGCAGTATTTT
TRBJ2-2	.	TRBV19	.	CASSPRAGNTGELFF	TGTGCCAGTAGTCCAAGGGCCGGGAACACCGGGGAGCTGTTTTTT
TRBJ1-1	.	TRBV11-1	.	CASSFSAGSPNTEAFF	TGTGCCAGCAGCTTCAGCGCGGGCAGCCCTAACACTGAAGCTTTCTTT
TRBJ1-5	.	TRBV6-4	TRBD1	CASSPGTGGNQPQHF	TGTGCCAGCAGCCCTGGGACAGGGGGCAATCAGCCCCAGCATTTT
TRBJ1-6	.	TRBV18	.	CASSPSSYNSPLHF	TGTGCCAGCTCACCCAGCTCCTATAATTCACCCCTCCACTTT
TRBJ2-5	.	TRBV19	TRBD2	CASSPETSGGKETQYF	TGTGCCAGTAGTCCCGAGACTAGCGGGGGGAAAGAGACCCAGTACTTC
TRBJ1-4	.	TRBV6-6	TRBD1	CASSYSGGPGEKLFF	TGTGCCAGCAGTTACTCAGGGGGCCCGGGAGAAAAACTGTTTTTT
TRBJ1-2	few	TRBV10-3	.	CAISEYPGRYGYTF	TGTGCCATCAGTGAGTACCCGGGGCGCTATGGCTACACCTTC
TRBJ1-2	.	TRBV15	.	CATSRADLGQSYGYTF	TGTGCCACCAGCAGAGCAGACCTGGGGCAGAGCTATGGCTACACCTTC
TRBJ1-1	once	TRBV7-2	TRBD1	CASSLAQGRAFF	TGTGCCAGCAGCTTAGCACAGGGGCGAGCTTTCTTT
TRBJ2-7	.	TRBV5-5	.	CASSAPSLPYEQYF	TGTGCCAGCAGCGCTCCCAGCCTACCTTACGAGCAGTACTTC
TRBJ2-2	.	TRBV5-1	.	CASSRSNTGELFF	TGCGCCAGCAGCAGATCGAACACCGGGGAGCTGTTTTTT
TRBJ2-1	.	TRBV5-5	.	CASSLDSEQFF	TGTGCCAGCAGCTTGGACTCGGAGCAGTTCTTC
TRBJ1-3	.	TRBV5-4	.	CASSIEREPPGNTIYF	TGTGCCAGCAGCATTGAAAGGGAACCACCTGGAAACACCATATATTTT
TRBJ1-2	.	TRBV6-5	.	CATKAQNYGYTF	TGTGCCACCAAGGCACAGAACTATGGCTACACCTTC
TRBJ2-7	.	TRBV7-2	TRBD1	CASSPPGTVYEQYF	TGTGCCAGCAGCCCTCCCGGGACAGTCTACGAGCAGTACTTC
TRBJ2-1	.	TRBV11-2	.	CASSFDSLSYNEQFF	TGTGCCAGCAGCTTTGACAGCCTCTCCTACAATGAGCAGTTCTTC